This entry concerns a single TCR beta chain. Its antigen is unidentified. These data come from a study of T cell responses to AZD1222 COVID-19 vaccine. Whole-study findings and limits: Samples come after the peak T cell response, not at day 14.

Generated by immunoSEQ multiplex PCR, the TCRdb table keeps only in-frame clones and is missing some. The table records nearly 110,000 clones, around nine tenths of them present only once. Germline V gene lookup returns CDR1 SGHNT and CDR2 YYREEE (reference sequence). Trimming removed 1 base at V and 5 bases at J, with 4 bases between. CDR3 length: 13 residues. The V call is TRBV5-4, the J call TRBJ1-6, with no clear D. This TCR was recovered from an adult who received the AZD1222 COVID-19 vaccine. The material sequenced was peripheral blood, taken 28 days after the second AZD1222 dose. The CDR3 nucleotides are TGTGCCAGCAGCTTGAAGGATAATTCACCCCTCCACTTT. It specifies CASSLKDNSPLHF.